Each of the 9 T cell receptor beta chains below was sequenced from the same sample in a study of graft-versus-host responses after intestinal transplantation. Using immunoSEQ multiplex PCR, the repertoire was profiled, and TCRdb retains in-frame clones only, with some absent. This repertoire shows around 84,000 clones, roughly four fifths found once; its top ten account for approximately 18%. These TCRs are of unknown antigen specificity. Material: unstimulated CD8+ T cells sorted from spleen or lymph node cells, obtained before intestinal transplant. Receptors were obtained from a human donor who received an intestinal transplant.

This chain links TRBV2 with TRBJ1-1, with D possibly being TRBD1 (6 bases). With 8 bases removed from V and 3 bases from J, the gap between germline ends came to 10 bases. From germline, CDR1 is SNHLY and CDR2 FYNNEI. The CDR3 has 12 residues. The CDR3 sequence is CASGQRYTEAFF. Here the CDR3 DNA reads TGTGCCAGCGGACAGAGATACACTGAAGCTTTCTTT.

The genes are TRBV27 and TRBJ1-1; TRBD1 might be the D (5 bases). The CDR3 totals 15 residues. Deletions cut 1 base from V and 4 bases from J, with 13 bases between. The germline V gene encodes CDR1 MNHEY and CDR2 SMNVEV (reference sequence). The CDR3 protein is CASSLLGDGGTEAFF. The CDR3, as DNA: TGTGCCAGCAGTTTATTGGGGGATGGAGGCACTGAAGCTTTCTTT.

CDR3 DNA: TGTGCCAGCAGGGCAGGACAGGGTGGCACCTTC. Its protein is CASRAGQGGTF. The chain has TRBV28 and TRBJ1-2, with 8 positions matching TRBD1. This CDR3 is built from 11 residues. V was clipped by 6 bases and J by 13 bases; unmatched bases: 7. The V gene's germline CDR1 is MDHEN and CDR2 SYDVKM.

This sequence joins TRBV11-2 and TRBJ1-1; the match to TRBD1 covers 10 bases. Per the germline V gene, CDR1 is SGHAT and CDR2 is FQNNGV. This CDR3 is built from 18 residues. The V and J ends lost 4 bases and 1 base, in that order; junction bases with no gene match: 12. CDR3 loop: CASSSGPYRDRGNTEAFF. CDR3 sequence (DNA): TGTGCCAGCAGCTCCGGTCCTTACCGGGACAGGGGGAACACTGAAGCTTTCTTT.

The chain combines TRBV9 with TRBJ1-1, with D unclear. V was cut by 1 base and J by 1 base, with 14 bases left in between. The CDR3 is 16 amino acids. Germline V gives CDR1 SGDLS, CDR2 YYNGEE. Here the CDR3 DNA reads TGTGCCAGCAGCGTAAACCCCATTAGACAGAACACTGAAGCTTTCTTT. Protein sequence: CASSVNPIRQNTEAFF.

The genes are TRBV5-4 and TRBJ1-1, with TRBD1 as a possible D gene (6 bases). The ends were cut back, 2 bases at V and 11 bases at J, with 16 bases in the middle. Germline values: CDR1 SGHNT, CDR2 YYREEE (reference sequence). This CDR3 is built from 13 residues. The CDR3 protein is CASSFGGGEDAFF. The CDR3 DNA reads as TGTGCCAGCAGCTTTGGAGGGGGGGAGGATGCTTTCTTT.

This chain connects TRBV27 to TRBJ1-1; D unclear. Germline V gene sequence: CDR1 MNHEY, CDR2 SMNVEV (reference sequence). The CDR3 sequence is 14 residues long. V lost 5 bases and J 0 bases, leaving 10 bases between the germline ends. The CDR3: CASSLSNMNTEAFF. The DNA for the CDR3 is TGTGCCAGCAGTCTGAGTAACATGAACACTGAAGCTTTCTTT.

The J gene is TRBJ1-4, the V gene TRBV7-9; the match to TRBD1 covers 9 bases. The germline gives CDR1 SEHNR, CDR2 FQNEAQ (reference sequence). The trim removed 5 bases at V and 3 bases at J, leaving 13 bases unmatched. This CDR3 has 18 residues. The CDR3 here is CASSPRVGTGTPNEKLFF. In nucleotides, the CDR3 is TGTGCCAGCAGCCCGCGGGTGGGGACAGGGACCCCTAATGAAAAACTGTTTTTT. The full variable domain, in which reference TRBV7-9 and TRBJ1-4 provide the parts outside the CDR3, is DTGVSQNPRHKITKRGQNVTFRCDPISEHNRLYWYRQTLGQGPEFLTYFQNEAQLEKSRLLSDRFSAERPKGSFSTLEIQRTEQGDSAMYLCASSPRVGTGTPNEKLFFGSGTQLSVL.

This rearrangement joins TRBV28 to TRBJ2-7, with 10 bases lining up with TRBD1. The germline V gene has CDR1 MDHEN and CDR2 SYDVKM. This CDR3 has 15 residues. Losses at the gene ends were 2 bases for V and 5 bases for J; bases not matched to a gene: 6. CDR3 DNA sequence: TGTGCCAGCAGTTTAGCGGGGACAGGGGACGACGAGCAGTACTTC. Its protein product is CASSLAGTGDDEQYF.